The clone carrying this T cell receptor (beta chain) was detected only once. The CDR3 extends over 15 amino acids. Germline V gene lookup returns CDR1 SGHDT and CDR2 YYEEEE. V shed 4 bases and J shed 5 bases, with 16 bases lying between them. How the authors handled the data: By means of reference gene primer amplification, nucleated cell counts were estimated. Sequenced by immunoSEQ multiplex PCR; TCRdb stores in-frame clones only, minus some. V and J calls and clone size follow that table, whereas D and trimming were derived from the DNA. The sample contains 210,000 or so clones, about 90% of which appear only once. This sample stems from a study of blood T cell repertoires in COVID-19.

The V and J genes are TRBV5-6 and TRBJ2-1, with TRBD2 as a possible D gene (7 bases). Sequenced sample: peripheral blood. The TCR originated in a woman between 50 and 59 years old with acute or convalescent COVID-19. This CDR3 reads CASSVGGPFNNEQFF. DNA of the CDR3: TGTGCCAGCAGCGTGGGGGGGCCTTTTAACAATGAGCAGTTCTTC.